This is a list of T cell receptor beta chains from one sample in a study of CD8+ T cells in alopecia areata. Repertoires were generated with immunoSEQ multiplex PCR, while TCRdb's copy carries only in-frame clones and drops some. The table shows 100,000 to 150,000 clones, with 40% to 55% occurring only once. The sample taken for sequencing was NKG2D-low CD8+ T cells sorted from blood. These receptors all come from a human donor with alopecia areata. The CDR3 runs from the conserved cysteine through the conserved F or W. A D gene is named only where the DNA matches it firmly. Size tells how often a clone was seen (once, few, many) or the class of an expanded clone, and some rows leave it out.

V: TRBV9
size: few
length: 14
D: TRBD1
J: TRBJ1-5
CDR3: CASSSTGGNQPQHF
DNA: TGTGCCAGCAGCTCCACAGGGGGCAATCAGCCCCAGCATTTT

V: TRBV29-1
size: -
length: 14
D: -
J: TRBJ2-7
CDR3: CSVEDSKKSYEQYF
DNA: TGCAGCGTTGAGGACAGCAAAAAATCCTACGAGCAGTACTTC

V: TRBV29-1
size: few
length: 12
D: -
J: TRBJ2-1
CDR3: CSAGSGDNEQFF
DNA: TGCAGCGCTGGATCCGGGGACAATGAGCAGTTCTTC

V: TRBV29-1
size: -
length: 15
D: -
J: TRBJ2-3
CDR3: CSVEIVTDLTDTQYF
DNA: TGCAGCGTTGAAATAGTGACCGATCTCACAGATACGCAGTATTTT

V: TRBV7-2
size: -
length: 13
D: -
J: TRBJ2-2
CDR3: CASSPLNTGELFF
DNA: TGTGCCAGCAGCCCCCTCAACACCGGGGAGCTGTTTTTT

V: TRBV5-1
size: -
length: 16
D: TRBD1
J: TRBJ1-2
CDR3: CASSPLGGGLNYGYTF
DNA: TGCGCCAGTAGCCCCCTGGGAGGGGGCCTTAACTATGGCTACACCTTC

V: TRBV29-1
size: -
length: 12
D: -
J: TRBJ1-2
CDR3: CSVEEIRGGYTF
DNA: TGCAGCGTTGAAGAAATAAGGGGAGGCTACACCTTC

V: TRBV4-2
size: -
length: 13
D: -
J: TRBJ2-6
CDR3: CASSQASLNVLTF
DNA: TGTGCCAGCAGCCAGGCCTCATTGAACGTCCTGACTTTC

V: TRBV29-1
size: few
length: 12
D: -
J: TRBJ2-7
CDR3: CSVEDSSYEQYF
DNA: TGCAGCGTCGAGGACAGCTCCTACGAGCAGTACTTC

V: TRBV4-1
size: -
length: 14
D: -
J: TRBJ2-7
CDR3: CASSQDRALYEQYF
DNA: TGCGCCAGCAGCCAAGATCGGGCTTTATACGAGCAGTACTTC

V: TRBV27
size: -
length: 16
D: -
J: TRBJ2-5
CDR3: CASSLYGGTAQETQYF
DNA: TGTGCCAGCAGTTTATACGGCGGGACTGCACAAGAGACCCAGTACTTC

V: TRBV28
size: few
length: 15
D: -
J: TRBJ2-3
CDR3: CASSLLAAGTDTQYF
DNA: TGTGCCAGCAGTTTATTAGCGGCCGGGACAGATACGCAGTATTTT

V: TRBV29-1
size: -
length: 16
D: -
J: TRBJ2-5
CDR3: CSVAGAIDSHQETQYF
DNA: TGCAGCGTGGCCGGCGCGATAGACAGTCACCAAGAGACCCAGTACTTC

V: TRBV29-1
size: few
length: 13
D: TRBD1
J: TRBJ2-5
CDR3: CSVIDREGETQYF
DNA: TGCAGCGTTATTGACAGGGAAGGAGAGACCCAGTACTTC

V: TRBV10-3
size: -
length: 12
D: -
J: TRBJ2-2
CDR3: CAIRDSTGELFF
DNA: TGTGCCATCAGGGACAGCACCGGGGAGCTGTTTTTT

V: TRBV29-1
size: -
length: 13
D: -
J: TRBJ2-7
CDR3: CSVDKSDSYEQYF
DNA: TGCAGCGTGGACAAGTCGGACTCCTACGAGCAGTACTTC

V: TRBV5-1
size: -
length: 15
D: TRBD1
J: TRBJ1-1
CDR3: CASTGGMDRLDEAFF
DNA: TGCGCCAGTACAGGGGGAATGGATCGGTTGGATGAAGCTTTCTTT

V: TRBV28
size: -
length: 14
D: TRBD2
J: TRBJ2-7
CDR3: CASSFAGVTDEQYF
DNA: TGTGCCAGCAGTTTCGCGGGGGTGACTGACGAGCAGTACTTC

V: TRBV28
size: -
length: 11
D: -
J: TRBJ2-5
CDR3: CASSLMETQYF
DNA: TGTGCCAGCAGTTTAATGGAGACCCAGTACTTC

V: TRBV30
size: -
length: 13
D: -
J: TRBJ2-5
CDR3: CAWWGVDKETQYF
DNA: TGTGCCTGGTGGGGGGTAGACAAAGAGACCCAGTACTTC

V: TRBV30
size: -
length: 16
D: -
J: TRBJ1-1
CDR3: CAWCGTWTSPVPEAFF
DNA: TGTGCCTGGTGTGGAACCTGGACCTCTCCCGTCCCTGAAGCTTTCTTT

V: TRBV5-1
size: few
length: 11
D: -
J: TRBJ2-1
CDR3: CASSSGNEQFF
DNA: TGCGCCAGCAGTTCCGGGAATGAGCAGTTCTTC

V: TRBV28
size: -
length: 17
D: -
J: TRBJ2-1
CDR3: CASSSNPPRDAYNEQFF
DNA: TGTGCCAGCAGTTCCAATCCCCCCAGGGACGCCTACAATGAGCAGTTCTTC

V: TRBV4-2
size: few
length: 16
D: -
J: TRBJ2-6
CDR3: CASSQDASTGANVLTF
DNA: TGTGCCAGCAGCCAAGATGCTAGTACTGGGGCCAACGTCCTGACTTTC

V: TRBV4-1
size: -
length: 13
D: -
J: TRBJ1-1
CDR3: CASSQVGGAEAFF
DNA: TGCGCCAGCAGCCAAGTAGGTGGGGCTGAAGCTTTCTTT

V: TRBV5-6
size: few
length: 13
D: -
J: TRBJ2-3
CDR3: CASSHDSTDTQYF
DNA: TGTGCCAGCAGCCATGACTCCACAGATACGCAGTATTTT

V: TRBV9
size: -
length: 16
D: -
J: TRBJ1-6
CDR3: CASSPPRGSNNSPLHF
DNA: TGTGCCAGCAGCCCGCCCCGGGGAAGTAATAATTCACCCCTCCACTTT

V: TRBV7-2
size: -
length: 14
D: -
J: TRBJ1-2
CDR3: CASSFPGANYGYTF
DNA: TGTGCCAGCAGCTTCCCAGGTGCTAACTATGGCTACACCTTC

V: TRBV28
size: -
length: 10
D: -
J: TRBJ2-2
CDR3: CASSPGELFF
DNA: TGTGCCAGCAGCCCCGGGGAGCTGTTTTTT

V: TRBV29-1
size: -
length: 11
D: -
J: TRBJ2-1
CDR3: CSAWSSNEQFF
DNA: TGCAGCGCTTGGAGTAGCAATGAGCAGTTCTTC

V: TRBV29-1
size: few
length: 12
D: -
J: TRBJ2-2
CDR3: CSVSLTGGELFF
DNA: TGCAGCGTTTCCCTTACCGGTGGGGAGCTGTTTTTT

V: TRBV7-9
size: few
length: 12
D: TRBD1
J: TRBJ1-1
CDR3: CAGQGMNTEAFF
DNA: TGTGCCGGACAGGGGATGAACACTGAAGCTTTCTTT